This entry features one T cell receptor (beta chain) sequence. Its matching antigen is unknown. The data stem from a study of identical twins. Study results and limitations: Cord blood beta clonotypes that were abundant carried fewer insertions, and memory repertoires showed no such trend. Out-of-frame alpha sequences common to twins exhibited a surplus of low generation probability.

TCRdb re-analysed the 5' RACE reads in MiXCR, keeping a single row per CDR3 protein. This table has around 490,000 distinct CDR3 sequences, 15% appearing once. V was shortened by 0 bases and J by 1 base, with 9 bases between the two germline ends. CDR1 and CDR2 (germline): DFQATT, SNEGSKA (reference sequence). CDR3 size: 14 residues. The same data also contributed to another study, on yellow fever vaccine responses in identical twins.

Source material: CD4+ T cells sorted from blood. The origin of this receptor is a woman between 18 and 29 years old in good health. V and J are TRBV20-1 and TRBJ1-1; D perhaps matches TRBD1 (6 bases). CDR3 loop: CSARDPQGNTEAFF. In DNA, the CDR3 is TGCAGTGCTAGAGATCCACAGGGGAACACTGAAGCTTTCTTT.